These T cell receptor beta chains were read from a single sample in a study of T cell responses to AZD1222 COVID-19 vaccine. The repertoire was sequenced with immunoSEQ multiplex PCR; TCRdb's copy has only in-frame clones and lacks some. Of over 60,000 clones in the sample, around 90% were seen once. The sequenced sample was peripheral blood, obtained 28 days after the second dose of the MenACWY control vaccine. The receptor set was obtained from an adult who received the MenACWY meningococcal vaccine as a control. Both conserved end residues are part of each CDR3. D genes are given only for firm matches.

V	J	D	CDR3
TRBV30	TRBJ2-3	-	CAWSLALGGDTQYF
TRBV28	TRBJ1-1	-	CASSLSARGDTEAFF
TRBV19	TRBJ2-7	TRBD2	CASRETGGSVQYF
TRBV7-9	TRBJ1-2	-	CASSLLRSGATGYTF
TRBV5-6	TRBJ1-4	TRBD1	CASRSRGRKLFF
TRBV5-8	TRBJ2-3	-	CASTPGPRTDTQYF
TRBV6-5	TRBJ2-3	-	CASSYRGDGDTQYF
TRBV11-2	TRBJ1-1	-	CASSFSSYTEAFF
TRBV9	TRBJ1-5	-	CASSVDPDQPQHF
TRBV9	TRBJ1-1	-	CASSASPRGRTEAFF
TRBV7-9	TRBJ1-2	TRBD1	CASSPGQADTYGYTF
TRBV6-2/TRBV6-3	TRBJ2-5	-	CASSYSRLASTQYF
TRBV24-1	TRBJ2-3	-	CATSSAGRGADTQYF
TRBV29-1	TRBJ2-3	TRBD2	CSVEPTLLAGGVDTQYF
TRBV28	TRBJ2-7	-	CASSLTSYEQYF
TRBV30	TRBJ1-6	-	CAWSVLAVYNSPLHF
TRBV5-1	TRBJ1-3	TRBD1	CASSLGGQTSGNTIYF
TRBV6-5	TRBJ1-6	TRBD1	CASSYLDRDASPLHF
TRBV19	TRBJ2-5	TRBD1	CASSYLRGETQYF
TRBV19	TRBJ1-1	TRBD1	CASSIRPPGQGNTEAFF
TRBV28	TRBJ2-7	-	CASSLTGQYEQYF
TRBV4-1	TRBJ1-2	-	CASSQAQGNGYTF
TRBV2	TRBJ1-1	-	CASSAQGGDTEAFF
TRBV7-9	TRBJ2-2	TRBD2	CASSPRGLADTGELFF
TRBV19	TRBJ1-4	-	CASSIFSMTSEKLFF